The 8 T cell receptor beta chains presented below share a single source sample, sequenced in a study of PD-1 blockade in classical Hodgkin lymphoma. Time point described: newly diagnosed, previously untreated cHL patient sample. The authors purified CD4+ T cells from thawed PBMCs by magnetic negative selection. Assay: immunoSEQ multiplex PCR; the TCRdb copy retains only in-frame clones and omits some. This sample has under 40,000 clones, with 88% found just once. Sequenced material: CD4+ T cells from blood. Receptors were obtained from a human donor with classical Hodgkin lymphoma.

The V gene is TRBV11-1, the J gene TRBJ1-2; D gene uncertain. Germline lookup yields CDR1 SGHAT and CDR2 FQDESV (reference sequence). The CDR3 consists of 15 residues. The ends were cut back, 5 bases at V and 5 bases at J, with 18 bases in the middle. DNA of the CDR3: TGTGCCAGCAGCGTCCTAGGGCTTCGGCCTTATGGCTACACCTTC. This gives the protein CASSVLGLRPYGYTF.

The V and J genes are TRBV29-1 and TRBJ1-2; TRBD1 might be the D (6 bases). Deletions cut 7 bases from V and 4 bases from J, with 10 bases between. The CDR3 has 11 amino acids. CDR1 and CDR2 (germline): SQVTM, ANQGSEA. For the CDR3, the DNA is TGCAGCGCCGCAGGGGCCTATGGCTACACCTTC. Its protein product is CSAAGAYGYTF.

This chain links TRBV4-1 with TRBJ2-1; D remains unclear. V dropped 1 base and J dropped 0 bases, with 16 bases sitting between them. Germline assignment: CDR1 MGHRA and CDR2 YSYEKL. The CDR3 length is 18 residues. The DNA for the CDR3 is TGCGCCAGCAGCCAAGGGGCCCTAGGGCTTAGCTCCTACAATGAGCAGTTCTTC. It codes for CASSQGALGLSSYNEQFF.

This chain links TRBV6-1 with TRBJ2-1; TRBD1 aligns across 7 bases. Germline V gene lookup returns CDR1 MNHNS and CDR2 SASEGT. The CDR3 extends over 14 amino acids. Trimming removed 6 bases from V and 12 bases from J; junction bases left unmatched: 14. The CDR3 nucleotides read TGTGCCAGCAGGGGGGACAGTTCAAGGTTCGGGCAGTTCTTC. This encodes CASRGDSSRFGQFF.

The rearrangement uses TRBV14 and TRBJ2-7; TRBD2 aligns across 7 bases. Trimming cost V 1 base and J 1 base; bases outside gene matches: 7. The CDR3 has 16 amino acids. From germline, CDR1 is SGHDN and CDR2 FVKESK. In nucleotides, the CDR3 is TGTGCCAGCAGCCAAGGACGGACTAGAATGTCCTACGAGCAGTACTTC. Its protein is CASSQGRTRMSYEQYF.

The gene calls are TRBV19 and TRBJ2-1; TRBD1 agrees at 8 bases. Germline CDR1 LNHDA, CDR2 SQIVND (reference sequence). CDR3 length: 15 amino acids. The trim removed 6 bases at V and 3 bases at J, leaving 7 bases unmatched. CDR3 sequence: CASRPPGGGYNEQFF. The CDR3 DNA is TGTGCCAGTAGGCCTCCAGGGGGCGGCTACAATGAGCAGTTCTTC.

V and J are TRBV5-8 and TRBJ1-5; 9 positions match TRBD1. In germline, CDR1 is SGHTS, CDR2 YDEGEE. This CDR3 spans 15 amino acids. V lost 5 bases to trimming and J lost 7 bases; unmatched junction nucleotides: 10. CDR3 region: CASRFRDRARQPQHF. DNA of the CDR3: TGTGCCAGCAGATTCCGGGACAGGGCCCGGCAGCCCCAGCATTTT.

The chain is built from TRBV5-1 and TRBJ1-1; D gene uncertain. The germline V and J ends were trimmed by 0 bases and 2 bases, with 8 bases remaining between them. Germline V lookup: CDR1 SGHRS, CDR2 YFSETQ. This CDR3 is built from 14 residues. For the CDR3, the DNA is TGCGCCAGCAGCTTGGGTCTCGACAACACTGAAGCTTTCTTT. Its protein is CASSLGLDNTEAFF.